These 10 T cell receptor beta chains came from one sample sequenced in a study of OX40 agonist ivuxolimab in advanced cancers. Clones were sequenced by immunoSEQ multiplex PCR, and TCRdb holds only the in-frame ones, with some missing. The sample has about 38,000 clones, around 80% seen once; the top ten hold 20% to 25%. This material consisted of CD4+ or CD8+ T cells sorted from blood, taken in a trial of the OX40 agonist ivuxolimab. Every receptor here comes from an adult with an advanced solid tumor such as melanoma, head and neck, liver or kidney cancer.

This clone came up once. The V gene is TRBV28, the J gene TRBJ2-7; 8 bases fit TRBD2. The germline gives CDR1 MDHEN, CDR2 SYDVKM. V lost 6 bases, J lost 4 bases, and 14 bases stayed unmatched. CDR3 length: 16 amino acids. The CDR3, as DNA: TGTGCCAGCAGCTACTCTTCCGGACTAGCCCAATACGAGCAGTACTTC. It encodes CASSYSSGLAQYEQYF.

This sequence joins TRBV6-5 and TRBJ2-5; weak D call: TRBD2 (6 bases). The V end lost 0 bases, the J end lost 6 bases, and 14 bases lay between the germline ends. The CDR3 runs 15 residues. Germline assignment: CDR1 MNHEY and CDR2 SVGAGI. The CDR3 DNA sequence: TGTGCCAGCAGTTACTCGACGGGGGTGGGGAAGACCCAGTACTTC. It is translated as CASSYSTGVGKTQYF.

The table lists this clone with a count of one. The genes are TRBV4-1 and TRBJ2-4; 8 nucleotides agree with TRBD1. J lost 0 bases, V lost 4 bases, and 11 bases had no gene match. The CDR3 spans 18 residues. The V gene's germline CDR1 is MGHRA and CDR2 YSYEKL. CDR3 coding DNA: TGCGCCAGCAGCCGGCCCGGGACAGGTCCTCTAGCCAAAAACATTCAGTACTTC. Translated, it gives CASSRPGTGPLAKNIQYF.

The CDR3 sequence: CASSGSYEQYF. CDR3 DNA: TGTGCCAGCAGCGGTTCCTACGAGCAGTACTTC. The chain links TRBV2 to TRBJ2-7; D not resolved. Germline V CDR1 and CDR2: SNHLY, FYNNEI. The CDR3 extends over 11 amino acids. The V end was cut by 6 bases, the J end by 1 base, with 4 bases between.

Here the CDR3 reads CASTLYHSNQPQHF. The DNA of the CDR3 is TGTGCCAGCACTCTATACCATAGCAATCAGCCCCAGCATTTT. The J gene is TRBJ1-5, the V gene TRBV6-5, with D unresolved. Trimming cost V 7 bases and J 0 bases, with 10 bases left between them. The germline gives CDR1 MNHEY, CDR2 SVGAGI. This CDR3 is 14 amino acids long.

The chain carries TRBV7-9 and TRBJ2-2; the D gene is possibly TRBD2 (5 bases). Trimming cost V 3 bases and J 7 bases, with 6 bases left between them. Germline CDR1 SEHNR, CDR2 FQNEAQ (reference sequence). The length of the CDR3 is 12 residues. CDR3 nucleotide sequence: TGTGCCAGCAGCTTGGGGAGCGGGGAGCTGTTTTTT. Translating it yields CASSLGSGELFF.

V gene TRBV11-2 combines with J gene TRBJ2-7; D remains ambiguous. The CDR3 is 15 amino acids. With 1 base removed from V and 6 bases from J, the gap between germline ends came to 16 bases. CDR1 is SGHAT, CDR2 FQNNGV, per germline. The CDR3, as DNA: TGTGCCAGCAGCTTAGCATCGTATGACTTCTCCGAGCAGTACTTC. This translates into CASSLASYDFSEQYF.

This chain connects TRBV7-2 to TRBJ2-2; weak D call: TRBD2 (5 bases). The germline gives CDR1 SGHTA, CDR2 FQGNSA. Trimming removed 1 base at V and 4 bases at J, with 7 bases between. CDR3 size: 14 residues. CDR3 bases: TGTGCCAGCAGCTTAGTTGGGAGCACCGGGGAGCTGTTTTTT. Translating it yields CASSLVGSTGELFF.

The CDR3 protein is CASSQNSMLLGTQYF. CDR3 sequence (DNA): TGTGCCAGCAGCCAGAACTCGATGCTCCTGGGTACGCAGTATTTT. The chain combines TRBV11-2 with TRBJ2-3, with D unresolved. V lost 5 bases to trimming and J lost 8 bases, with 20 bases between them. Germline CDR1 is SGHAT and CDR2 is FQNNGV. CDR3 length: 15 amino acids.

The chain employs TRBV7-2 and TRBJ2-7; D may be TRBD1 (6 bases). Trimming took 6 bases from V and 2 from J, leaving 20 bases between them. The CDR3 covers 16 residues. Germline V gives CDR1 SGHTA, CDR2 FQGNSA. In DNA, the CDR3 is TGTGCCAGCAGTACCTCCGGGACACCACTTCCCTACGAGCAGTACTTC. It translates to CASSTSGTPLPYEQYF.